A selection of T cell receptor beta chains follows, all from one sample in a study of shared clonotypes between healthy human individuals. The data were produced by immunoSEQ multiplex PCR, yet TCRdb's version contains in-frame clones alone and is incomplete. This table has about 1.1 million clones, around 77% appearing once. Material for sequencing was memory CD4+ T cells from PBMCs. All receptors come from a man aged 18-30 years in good health. Some clones in this sample may be carry-over from other donors' samples. Both conserved end residues are part of each CDR3. The order of the fields is D gene, V gene, J gene, clone size, CDR3 DNA, CDR3 protein. A D gene is named only where the DNA matches it firmly. Expanded clones get a size class; other rows say once, few or many, or leave the size out.

d_call: TRBD1
v_call: TRBV10-3
j_call: TRBJ1-2
clone_size: .
cdr3_nt: TGTGCCATCTGGGGGACAGGCCGGGGAGGCTACACCTTC
cdr3_aa: CAIWGTGRGGYTF

d_call: .
v_call: TRBV19
j_call: TRBJ1-4
clone_size: .
cdr3_nt: TGTGCCAGTAGATCGCTTAGCCTCAATAATGAAAAACTGTTTTTT
cdr3_aa: CASRSLSLNNEKLFF

d_call: .
v_call: TRBV2
j_call: TRBJ1-2
clone_size: .
cdr3_nt: TGTGCCAGCAGCGGGGCAAGCTGGGGCTACACCTTC
cdr3_aa: CASSGASWGYTF

d_call: .
v_call: TRBV7-9
j_call: TRBJ1-6
clone_size: .
cdr3_nt: TGTGCCAGCAGCTTAGGTTGGGGACGGAGGGATTCACCCCTCCACTTT
cdr3_aa: CASSLGWGRRDSPLHF

d_call: .
v_call: TRBV7-3
j_call: TRBJ2-3
clone_size: .
cdr3_nt: TGTGCCAGCAGCGCGGGGTTCTCGGGGGATACGCAGTATTTT
cdr3_aa: CASSAGFSGDTQYF

d_call: .
v_call: TRBV4-1
j_call: TRBJ1-1
clone_size: .
cdr3_nt: TGCGCCAGCAGAGGGTTGGGTGGGCACACTGAAGCTTTCTTT
cdr3_aa: CASRGLGGHTEAFF

d_call: TRBD1
v_call: TRBV7-9
j_call: TRBJ2-7
clone_size: few
cdr3_nt: TGTGCCAGCAGCGTAGATTTTGGGACAGGGAATGACTACGAGCAGTACTTC
cdr3_aa: CASSVDFGTGNDYEQYF

d_call: TRBD2
v_call: TRBV28
j_call: TRBJ2-2
clone_size: .
cdr3_nt: TGTGCCAGCATCCCTAGCGGCAGGAACACCGGGGAGCTGTTTTTT
cdr3_aa: CASIPSGRNTGELFF

d_call: .
v_call: TRBV7-2
j_call: TRBJ1-5
clone_size: .
cdr3_nt: TGTGCCAGCAGCTCAAACAGAGGGAAAGAGCCCCAGCATTTT
cdr3_aa: CASSSNRGKEPQHF

d_call: .
v_call: TRBV28
j_call: TRBJ2-2
clone_size: once
cdr3_nt: TGTGCCAGCAACAGGAACACCGGGGAGCTGTTTTTT
cdr3_aa: CASNRNTGELFF

d_call: .
v_call: TRBV5-1
j_call: TRBJ2-2
clone_size: .
cdr3_nt: TGCGCCAGCAGCTCGGACATGGGTAGGGAGCTGTTTTTT
cdr3_aa: CASSSDMGRELFF

d_call: .
v_call: TRBV6-1
j_call: TRBJ1-5
clone_size: .
cdr3_nt: TGTGCCAGCAGTGAAGGCGCAGGGTATAGCAATCAGCCCCAGCATTTT
cdr3_aa: CASSEGAGYSNQPQHF

d_call: TRBD2
v_call: TRBV18
j_call: TRBJ2-3
clone_size: .
cdr3_nt: TGTGCCAGCTCACCGACTAGCGGGAGTCTCACAGATACGCAGTATTTT
cdr3_aa: CASSPTSGSLTDTQYF

d_call: TRBD2
v_call: TRBV5-8
j_call: TRBJ2-3
clone_size: .
cdr3_nt: TGTGCCAGCAGCTTGCCCGACAATTTGGCGGGAGGGCCCCTGTCGTATTTT
cdr3_aa: CASSLPDNLAGGPLSYF

d_call: TRBD2
v_call: TRBV4-2
j_call: TRBJ2-1
clone_size: .
cdr3_nt: TGTGCCAGCAGCCGGACTAGCGGGAGCAATGAGCAGTTCTTC
cdr3_aa: CASSRTSGSNEQFF